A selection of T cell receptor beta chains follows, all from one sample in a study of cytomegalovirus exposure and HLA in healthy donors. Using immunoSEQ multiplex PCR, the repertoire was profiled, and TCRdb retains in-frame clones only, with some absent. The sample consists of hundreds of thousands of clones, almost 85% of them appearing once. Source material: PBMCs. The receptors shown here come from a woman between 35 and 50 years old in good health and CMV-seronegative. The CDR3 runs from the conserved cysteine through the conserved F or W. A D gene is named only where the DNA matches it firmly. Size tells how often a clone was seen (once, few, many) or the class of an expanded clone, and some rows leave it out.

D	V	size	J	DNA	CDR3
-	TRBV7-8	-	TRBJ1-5	TGTGCCAGCAGCCGAACCCTGGATCGGGTGGAATGGAATCAGCCCCAGCATTTT	CASSRTLDRVEWNQPQHF
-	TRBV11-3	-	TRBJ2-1	TGTGCCAGCAGCGGAGACAGGTTTAGCTCCTACAATGAGCAGTTCTTC	CASSGDRFSSYNEQFF
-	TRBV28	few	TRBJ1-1	TGTGCCAGCAGCAGGAACACTGAAGCTTTCTTT	CASSRNTEAFF
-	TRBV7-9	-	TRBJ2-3	TGTGCCAGCAGCTTACAGGAATGGACAGATACGCAGTATTTT	CASSLQEWTDTQYF
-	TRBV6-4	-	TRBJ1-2	TGTGCCAGCAGTGAAGCAGGAGGTAGTTTCACCTTC	CASSEAGGSFTF
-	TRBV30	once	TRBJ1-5	TGTGCCTGGAGTGGGGAGGGGGAACAGCCCCAGCATTTT	CAWSGEGEQPQHF
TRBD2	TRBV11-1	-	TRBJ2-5	TGTGCCAGCAGCGCACCTAGCGGGGGGTCCGACCAGTACTTC	CASSAPSGGSDQYF
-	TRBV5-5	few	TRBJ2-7	TGTGCCAGCAGCCCCGGAGAGGAGAGATCCTCCTACGAGCAGTACTTC	CASSPGEERSSYEQYF
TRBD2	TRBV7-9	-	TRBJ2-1	TGTGCCAGCAGCATCAGCGGGGGGGCCTACAATGAGCAGTTCTTC	CASSISGGAYNEQFF
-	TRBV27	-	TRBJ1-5	TGTGCCAGCAGTTTTTCCTACAATCAGCCCCAGCATTTT	CASSFSYNQPQHF
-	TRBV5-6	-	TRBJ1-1	TGTGCCAGCAGCCTCCCTGGAGGTGAGAACACTGAAGCTTTCTTT	CASSLPGGENTEAFF
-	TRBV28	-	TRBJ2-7	TGTGCCAGCAGTTTACGTGGGGCCGTTAAAGAGCAGTACTTC	CASSLRGAVKEQYF
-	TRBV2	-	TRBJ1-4	TGTGCCAGCAGCGATTACGGGGGGACTAATGAAAAACTGTTTTTT	CASSDYGGTNEKLFF
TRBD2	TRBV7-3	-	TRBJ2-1	TGTGCCAGCAGCTTGGCGGCAGCGGGGGGGGTCAATGAGCAGTTCTTC	CASSLAAAGGVNEQFF
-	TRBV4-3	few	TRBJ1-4	TGCGCCAGCAGCCAGGGCGCAGATAATGAAAAACTGTTTTTT	CASSQGADNEKLFF
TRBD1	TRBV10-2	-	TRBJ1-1	TGCGCCAGCAGTCCTTTTACAGGGGGAATCACTGAAGCTTTCTTT	CASSPFTGGITEAFF
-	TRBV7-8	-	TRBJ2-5	TGTGCCAGCAGCTACGGGGAGGAGACCCAGTACTTC	CASSYGEETQYF
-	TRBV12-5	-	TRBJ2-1	TGTGCTAGTGGTTTGGAAACGCTTGGGGGGGCCTGGCATGAGCAGTTCTTC	CASGLETLGGAWHEQFF
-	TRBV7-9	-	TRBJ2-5	TGTTCCAGCAGCTTGGGGGGGGGCCTAAGGGCAGAGACCCAGTACTTC	CSSSLGGGLRAETQYF
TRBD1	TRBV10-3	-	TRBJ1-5	TGTGCCATCAGTGAGCCGACAGGGAACAATCAGCCCCAGCATTTT	CAISEPTGNNQPQHF
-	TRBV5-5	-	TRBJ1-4	TGTGCCAGCAGCTTGGGCAACAGGGTTGAAGAAAAACTGTTTTTT	CASSLGNRVEEKLFF
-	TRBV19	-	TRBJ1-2	TGTGCCAGTAGTATTTCGGGCGGTCGAGCGGTTGGCTACACCTTC	CASSISGGRAVGYTF
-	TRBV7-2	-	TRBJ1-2	TGTGCCAGCAGCATAACAGGGCGGGTCGATGGCTACACCTTC	CASSITGRVDGYTF
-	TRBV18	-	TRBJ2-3	TGTGCCAGCTCACCAGGCGGGGGCGCAGATACGCAGTATTTT	CASSPGGGADTQYF
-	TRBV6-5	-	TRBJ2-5	TGTGCCAGCAGTTTCCGCAGTAGCGGACAAGAGACCCAGTACTTC	CASSFRSSGQETQYF
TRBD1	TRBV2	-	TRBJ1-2	TGTGCCAGCAGTCGTACGCAGGGGGCGCAAGGCTACACCTTC	CASSRTQGAQGYTF